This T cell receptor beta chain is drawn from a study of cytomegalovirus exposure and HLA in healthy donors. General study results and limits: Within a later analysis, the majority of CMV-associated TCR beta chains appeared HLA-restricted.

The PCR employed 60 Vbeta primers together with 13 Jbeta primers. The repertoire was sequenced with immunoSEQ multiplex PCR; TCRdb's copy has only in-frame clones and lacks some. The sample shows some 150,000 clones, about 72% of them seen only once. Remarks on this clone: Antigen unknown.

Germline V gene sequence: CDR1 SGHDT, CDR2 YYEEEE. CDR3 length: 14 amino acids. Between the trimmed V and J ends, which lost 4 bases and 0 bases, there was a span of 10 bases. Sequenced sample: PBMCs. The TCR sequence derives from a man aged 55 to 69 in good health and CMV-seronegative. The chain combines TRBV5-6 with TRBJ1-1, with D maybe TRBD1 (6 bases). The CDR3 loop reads CASSPRDMNTEAFF. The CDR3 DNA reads TGTGCCAGCAGCCCCCGGGACATGAACACTGAAGCTTTCTTT.